This T cell receptor (beta chain) was retrieved from a study of blood T cell repertoires in COVID-19. The wider study: The analysed material was cDNA or gDNA that came from T cells, B-cell-depleted T cells, or PBMCs.

The germline V gene encodes CDR1 MDHEN and CDR2 SYDVKM. The CDR3 is 14 amino acids. V lost 11 bases, J lost 1 base, and 3 bases stayed unmatched. Participants came from some 23 US areas, aged about 18 to 89 years. Which cohort a participant joined came from the clinical history participants gave. Two negative PCRs, clearance, or symptom resolution had been documented for recovered Cohort 3 donors. Sequencing was performed with immunoSEQ multiplex PCR; in TCRdb, only in-frame clones are kept and a portion is missing. The repertoire holds some 380,000 clones, with 87% as singletons. Material for sequencing was PBMCs or T cells enriched from blood (not recorded which). The V gene is TRBV28, the J gene TRBJ2-2; TRBD2 matches 11 bases. This TCR was recovered from a man aged 25-45 years who had recovered from COVID-19. The CDR3 spells CAVGLAGNTGELFF. CDR3 DNA: TGTGCCGTCGGACTAGCGGGGAACACCGGGGAGCTGTTTTTT.